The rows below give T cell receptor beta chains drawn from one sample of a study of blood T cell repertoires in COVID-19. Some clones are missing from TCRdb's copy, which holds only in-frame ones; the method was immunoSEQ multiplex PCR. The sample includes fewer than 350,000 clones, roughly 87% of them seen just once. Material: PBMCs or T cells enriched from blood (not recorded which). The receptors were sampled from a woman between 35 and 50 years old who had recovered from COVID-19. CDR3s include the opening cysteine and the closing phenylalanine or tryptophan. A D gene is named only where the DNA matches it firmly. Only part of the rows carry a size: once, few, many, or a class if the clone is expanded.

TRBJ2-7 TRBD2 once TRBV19 TGTGCCAGTAGCAGGGAGGGGCCATACGAGCAGTACTTC CASSREGPYEQYF
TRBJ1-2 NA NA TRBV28 TGTGCCAGCAGTTTAGTTTCCAGGGAACGTGGCTACACCTTC CASSLVSRERGYTF
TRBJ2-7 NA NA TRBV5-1 TGCGCCAGCAGCAAGGATACTAGATACGAGCAGTACTTC CASSKDTRYEQYF
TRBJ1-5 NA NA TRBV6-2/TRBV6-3 TGTGCCAGCAGTTACCGGGCCGGGGGAGGAGGTCAGCCCCAGCATTTT CASSYRAGGGGQPQHF
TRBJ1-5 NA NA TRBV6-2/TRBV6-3 TGTGCCAGCAGTTACTCAGGAGATAGCAATCAGCCCCAGCATTTT CASSYSGDSNQPQHF
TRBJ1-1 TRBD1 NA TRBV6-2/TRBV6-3 TGTGCCAGCAATTACTCACAGGGGCTCACTGAAGCTTTCTTT CASNYSQGLTEAFF
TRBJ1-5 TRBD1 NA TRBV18 TGTGCCAGCTCGGGACAGGCTGACAATCAGCCCCAGCATTTT CASSGQADNQPQHF
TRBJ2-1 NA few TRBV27 TGTGCCAGCAGTTTCGCGACTAGCTACAATGAGCAGTTCTTC CASSFATSYNEQFF
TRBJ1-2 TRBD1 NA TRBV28 TGTGCCAGCAGTTTACTCACTGGCAGGGGGAACTATGGCTACACCTTC CASSLLTGRGNYGYTF
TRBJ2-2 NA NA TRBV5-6 TGTGCCAGCAGCTTGACGGGAGTAGGCACCGGGGAGCTGTTTTTT CASSLTGVGTGELFF
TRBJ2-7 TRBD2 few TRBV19 TGTGCCAGTAGGCACCCGGGACTAGCAGGCTACGAGCAGTACTTC CASRHPGLAGYEQYF
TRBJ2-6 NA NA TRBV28 TGTGCCAGCATTGGAGGTGCGGAGGTCCCTGGGGCCAACGTCCTGACTTTC CASIGGAEVPGANVLTF
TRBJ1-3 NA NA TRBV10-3 TGTGCCATCAGCCTTCGAGGAGGAAACACCATATATTTT CAISLRGGNTIYF
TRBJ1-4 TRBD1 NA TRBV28 TGTGCCAGTTTGGACAGGCAAAATGAAAAACTGTTTTTT CASLDRQNEKLFF
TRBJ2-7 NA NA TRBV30 TGTGCCTGGAGTGTCCCCCCCCTCGAGCAGTACTTC CAWSVPPLEQYF
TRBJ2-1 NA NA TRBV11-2 TGTGCCAGCAGCCCCATGGGGGCCCTCCTAGGCAATGAGCAGTTCTTC CASSPMGALLGNEQFF
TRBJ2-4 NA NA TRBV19 TGTGCCAGTAGTACCGAGCGGAGGCTAGCCAAAAACATTCAGTACTTC CASSTERRLAKNIQYF
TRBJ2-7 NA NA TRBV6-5 TGTGCCAGCTCCACAGGGACCTACGAGCAGTACTTC CASSTGTYEQYF